This TCR beta chain originates from a study of blood T cell repertoires in COVID-19. Study context: The United States, Italy and Spain were the sources of the acute and convalescent COVID-19 samples.

CDR3 length equals 17 residues. Trimming at V came to 4 bases and at J to 2 bases, leaving 12 bases not matched to a gene. CDR1 and CDR2 (germline): SGHRS, YFSETQ. Authors' methods: Estimated nucleated cell counts came from reference gene primer amplification. Data came from immunoSEQ multiplex PCR; TCRdb stores just in-frame clones and leaves some out. The V and J calls and clone size come from that table; D and trimming were worked out from the DNA. The sample gives 200,000 to 300,000 clones, 84% of which show up once; roughly 1.4% is in the top ten. The chain carries TRBV5-1 and TRBJ2-3; TRBD1 aligns across 8 bases. The sequenced material came from peripheral blood. The TCR comes from a woman in her 40s who had recovered from COVID-19. The chain's CDR3 is CASSLASTGANTDTQYF. The CDR3, as DNA: TGCGCCAGCAGCCTCGCCTCGACAGGGGCGAACACAGATACGCAGTATTTT.